The clone carrying this TCR beta chain was seen once. Additional DNA sequences in this sample encode the identical CDR3. The V end lost 1 base, the J end lost 2 bases, and 5 bases lay between the germline ends. The CDR3 loop spans 13 amino acids. CDR1 and CDR2 from the germline V gene are SEHNR and FQNEAQ (reference sequence). The data were obtained in a study of T cells after posttransplantation cyclophosphamide. The method was immunoSEQ multiplex PCR; TCRdb's version includes in-frame clones alone and lacks a portion of them. Among tens of thousands of clones listed, 75% to 95% were seen once. Cells defined as naive were viable CD3+CD4+ or CD3+CD8+ and CCR7+CD45RA+CD45RO-CD95-CD27+CD28+.

The genes are TRBV7-9 and TRBJ1-1; D unresolved. The receptor was derived from a man younger than 45 in good health and a related stem cell transplant donor. Sequenced material: naive CD4+ T cells sorted from blood. The CDR3 here is CASSLGQNTEAFF. The CDR3 nucleotides read TGTGCCAGCAGCTTAGGGCAAAACACTGAAGCTTTCTTT. The variable domain in full, with the rest retrieved from reference TRBV7-9 and TRBJ1-1, is DTGVSQNPRHKITKRGQNVTFRCDPISEHNRLYWYRQTLGQGPEFLTYFQNEAQLEKSRLLSDRFSAERPKGSFSTLEIQRTEQGDSAMYLCASSLGQNTEAFFGQGTRLTVV.